These T cell receptor beta chains were read from a single sample in a study of response to subunit inactivated influenza vaccine. TCRdb processed the RT-PCR reads anew with MiXCR; each CDR3 protein has one entry. The repertoire includes about 190,000 distinct CDR3 sequences, about 15% of them detected once, and roughly 24% sits in the top ten. The sequencing used CD8+ T cells sorted from PBMCs, collected roughly 5 days after vaccination. Receptor source: a man aged 45 to 65 who received an inactivated influenza vaccine. The CDR3 runs from the conserved cysteine through the conserved F or W. Fields, in order: V gene, clone size, J gene, D gene, CDR3 DNA, CDR3 protein. D genes are given only for firm matches. Clone size is stated in some rows and not others, as once, few, many or a class when expanded.

TRBV28,.,TRBJ2-3,.,TGTGCCAGCAGACCCCTAGGGACATTCACAGATACGCAGTATTTT,CASRPLGTFTDTQYF
TRBV12-3/TRBV12-4,.,TRBJ2-7,.,TGTGCCAGCACCGTCGGCGATTACGAGCAGTACTTC,CASTVGDYEQYF
TRBV12-2,.,TRBJ2-3,.,TGTGCAAGTCGCTTAGGGTATATATTACGCACAGATACGCAGTATTTT,CASRLGYILRTDTQYF
TRBV4-2,.,TRBJ2-7,.,TGTGCCAGCAGCCAAGTTGGAGCAGGGGTTTACGTCGAGCAGTACTTC,CASSQVGAGVYVEQYF
TRBV5-1,few,TRBJ1-1,TRBD1,TGCGCCAGCAGCCCCGGACAGGGGGCCTATACGGACACTGAAGCTTTCTTT,CASSPGQGAYTDTEAFF
TRBV28,few,TRBJ2-7,.,TGTGCCAGCAGTTTAATCGACAGTAACTCCTACGAGCAGTACTTC,CASSLIDSNSYEQYF
TRBV4-3,few,TRBJ1-2,TRBD1,TGCGCCAGCAGCCAAGGGACAGGGAAAATCTATGGCTACACCTTC,CASSQGTGKIYGYTF
TRBV29-1,.,TRBJ1-2,.,TGCAGCGTGCCCTATGGGCCCCATGGCTACACCTTC,CSVPYGPHGYTF
TRBV6-1,once,TRBJ2-1,TRBD2,TGTGCCAGCAGCTCTAGCGGGGTTAGCTCCTACAATGAGCAGTTCTTC,CASSSSGVSSYNEQFF
TRBV28,few,TRBJ2-3,TRBD1,TGTGCCAGCAATCCGGGACAGGGGGCAGATACGCAGTATTTT,CASNPGQGADTQYF
TRBV7-8,few,TRBJ1-2,TRBD1,TGTGCCAGCAGCTTAGTTCCGTCAGGGGGCATCTATGGCTACACCTTC,CASSLVPSGGIYGYTF
TRBV7-8,few,TRBJ1-1,.,TGTGCCAGCAGCTTAGAAAGGGCGAACACTGAAGCTTTCTTT,CASSLERANTEAFF
TRBV27,.,TRBJ2-1,.,TGTGCCAGCAGTTTAAGCAGGGGCTACAATGAGCAGTTCTTC,CASSLSRGYNEQFF
TRBV27,few,TRBJ2-5,.,TGTGCCAGCAGTTTATCTACAGGTTTCCAAGAGACCCAGTACTTC,CASSLSTGFQETQYF
TRBV7-9,few,TRBJ2-3,.,TGTGCCAGCAGCTTAGTCCAGGGTCGTCCAGATACGCAGTATTTT,CASSLVQGRPDTQYF
TRBV11-2,few,TRBJ2-7,.,TGTGCCAGCAGCTTAGGTCGGTTCAGCTACGAGCAGTACTTC,CASSLGRFSYEQYF
TRBV5-1,.,TRBJ2-7,TRBD1,TGCGCCAGCAGCTCCGGGACAGGTCTCCCCTACGAGCAGTACTTC,CASSSGTGLPYEQYF
TRBV20-1,.,TRBJ1-1,.,TGCAGTGCTAGAGATTCAGAAAAGGGGAACACTGAAGCTTTCTTT,CSARDSEKGNTEAFF
TRBV11-2,few,TRBJ2-7,TRBD1,TGTGCCAGCAGCTTAGTAGGGACAGAGTACGAGCAGTACTTC,CASSLVGTEYEQYF
TRBV6-2/TRBV6-3,.,TRBJ2-7,TRBD2,TGTGCCAGCAGTTACCCTAGCGGCCGTCGCTACGAGCAGTACTTC,CASSYPSGRRYEQYF
TRBV20-1,.,TRBJ2-5,TRBD2,TGCAGTGCTAGTGGACATGGGACTAGCGGGCGTGAGACCCAGTACTTC,CSASGHGTSGRETQYF
TRBV12-3/TRBV12-4,few,TRBJ1-4,TRBD1,TGTGCCAGCAGTACGACAGGGGTTGGAACTAATGAAAAACTGTTTTTT,CASSTTGVGTNEKLFF
TRBV6-2/TRBV6-3,.,TRBJ2-7,TRBD1,TGTGCCAGCAGTTCCCCGGGACAGGGCTACGAGCAGTACTTC,CASSSPGQGYEQYF
TRBV5-8,few,TRBJ1-6,.,TGTGCCAGCAGCTTCGGGAAGGGGTACTCACCCCTCCACTTT,CASSFGKGYSPLHF
TRBV10-3,few,TRBJ2-7,.,TGTGCCATCAGTGATGTGCAGGGGCCGTACGAGCAGTACTTC,CAISDVQGPYEQYF